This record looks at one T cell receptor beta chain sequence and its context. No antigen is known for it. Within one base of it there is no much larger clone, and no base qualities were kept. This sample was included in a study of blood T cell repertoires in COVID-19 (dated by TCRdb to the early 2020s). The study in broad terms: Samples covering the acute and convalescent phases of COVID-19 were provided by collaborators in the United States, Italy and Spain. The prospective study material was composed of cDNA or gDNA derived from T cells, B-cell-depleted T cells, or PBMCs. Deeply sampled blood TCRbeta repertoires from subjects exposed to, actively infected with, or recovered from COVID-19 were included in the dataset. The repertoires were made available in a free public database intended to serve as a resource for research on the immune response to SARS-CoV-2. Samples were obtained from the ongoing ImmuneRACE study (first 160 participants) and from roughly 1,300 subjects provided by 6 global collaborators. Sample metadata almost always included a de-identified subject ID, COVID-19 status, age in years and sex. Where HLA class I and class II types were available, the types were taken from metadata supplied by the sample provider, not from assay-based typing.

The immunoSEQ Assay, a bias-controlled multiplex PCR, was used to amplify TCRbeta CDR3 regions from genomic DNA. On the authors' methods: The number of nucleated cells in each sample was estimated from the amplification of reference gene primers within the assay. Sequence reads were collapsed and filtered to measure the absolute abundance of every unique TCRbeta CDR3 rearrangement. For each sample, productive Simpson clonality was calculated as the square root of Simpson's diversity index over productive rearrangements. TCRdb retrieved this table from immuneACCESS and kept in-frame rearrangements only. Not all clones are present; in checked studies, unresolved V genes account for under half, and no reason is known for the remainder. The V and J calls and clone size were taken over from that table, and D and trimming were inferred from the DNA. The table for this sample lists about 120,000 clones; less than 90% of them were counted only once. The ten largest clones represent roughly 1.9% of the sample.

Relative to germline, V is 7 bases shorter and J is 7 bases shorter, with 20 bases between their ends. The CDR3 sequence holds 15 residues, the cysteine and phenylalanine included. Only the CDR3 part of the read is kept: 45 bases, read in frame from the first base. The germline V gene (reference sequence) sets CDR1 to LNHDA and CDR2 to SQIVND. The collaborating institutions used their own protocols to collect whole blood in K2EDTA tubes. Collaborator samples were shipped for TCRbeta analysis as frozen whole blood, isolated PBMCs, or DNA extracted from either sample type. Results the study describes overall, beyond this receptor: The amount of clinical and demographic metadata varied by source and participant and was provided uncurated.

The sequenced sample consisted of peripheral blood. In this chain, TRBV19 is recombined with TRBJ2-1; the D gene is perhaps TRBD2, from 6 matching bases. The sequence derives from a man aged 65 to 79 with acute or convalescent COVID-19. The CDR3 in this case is CASTPSAWGRNEQFF. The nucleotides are TGTGCCAGTACCCCATCAGCTTGGGGGAGGAATGAGCAGTTCTTC.